These 18 T cell receptor beta chains came from one sample sequenced in a study of cytotoxic CD8 clonotypes in ibrutinib-treated CLL. Some clones are missing from TCRdb's copy, which holds only in-frame ones; the method was immunoSEQ multiplex PCR. The sample contains about 130,000 clones, 70% to 80% of which appear only once. The sample here was PBMCs, taken after 12 months of ibrutinib treatment. The source of these receptors is a human donor with chronic lymphocytic leukemia.

The chain joins TRBV28 to TRBJ2-7; possibly TRBD1 for D (6 bases). Trimming left V 2 bases short and J 2 bases short, with 7 bases between. Germline CDR1 reads MDHEN; CDR2 reads SYDVKM. The CDR3 extends over 13 amino acids. This CDR3 is CASSLTGTYEQYF. CDR3 DNA sequence: TGTGCCAGCAGTTTAACAGGGACCTACGAGCAGTACTTC.

This clone was observed once. V is TRBV19 and J is TRBJ1-1; D remains ambiguous. V lost 5 bases and J lost 5, with 12 bases in between. The length of the CDR3 is 13 residues. Germline V gene lookup returns CDR1 LNHDA and CDR2 SQIVND (reference sequence). The CDR3 loop is CASSQTLVTEAFF. CDR3 DNA: TGTGCCAGTAGTCAGACTTTGGTTACTGAAGCTTTCTTT.

The chain combines TRBV5-6 with TRBJ1-3; D gene uncertain. The CDR3 is 18 amino acids. V shed 1 base and J shed 0 bases, with 17 bases lying between them. The germline V gene has CDR1 SGHDT and CDR2 YYEEEE. CDR3 bases: TGTGCCAGCAGCTTGTACAACTCATATATGAACTCTGGAAACACCATATATTTT. It translates to CASSLYNSYMNSGNTIYF.

This clone was picked up one time. V and J are TRBV9 and TRBJ2-1; D might be TRBD1 (6 bases). Germline CDR1 is SGDLS and CDR2 is YYNGEE. V was shortened by 3 bases and J by 0 bases, with 10 bases between the two germline ends. This CDR3 comprises 15 residues. The CDR3 spells CASSDTGSSYNEQFF. The CDR3 coding sequence is TGTGCCAGCAGCGACACAGGGAGCTCCTACAATGAGCAGTTCTTC.

The V gene is TRBV6-5, the J gene TRBJ1-3; 8 nucleotides align to TRBD1. The ends lost 6 bases at V and 11 bases at J; junction bases unmatched: 6. CDR1 MNHEY and CDR2 SVGAGI come from the germline V gene. CDR3 size: 12 residues. This chain's CDR3 is CASSPRGPPIYF. As DNA, the CDR3 is TGTGCCAGCAGCCCCAGGGGGCCCCCCATATATTTT.

The genes are TRBV28 and TRBJ2-3; D call uncertain. Per the germline V gene, CDR1 is MDHEN and CDR2 is SYDVKM. The CDR3 has 14 amino acids. The ends were cut back, 6 bases at V and 0 bases at J, with 10 bases in the middle. CDR3: CASSLTQSTDTQYF. DNA for the CDR3: TGTGCCAGCAGCCTGACACAAAGCACAGATACGCAGTATTTT.

This chain joins TRBV28 and TRBJ1-2; a possible D gene is TRBD1 (5 bases). The V gene's germline CDR1 is MDHEN and CDR2 SYDVKM. The CDR3 runs 15 residues. V dropped 2 bases and J dropped 4 bases, with 14 bases sitting between them. CDR3 DNA sequence: TGTGCCAGCAGTTTACAGGCGGGGACGGCCTATGGCTACACCTTC. Encoded protein: CASSLQAGTAYGYTF.

The gene calls are TRBV5-5 and TRBJ2-1; maybe TRBD1 (6 bases). The germline CDR1 and CDR2 sequences are SGHKS and YYEKEE (reference sequence). V lost 4 bases and J 1 base, leaving 15 bases between the germline ends. CDR3 length: 16 residues. CDR3 DNA sequence: TGTGCCAGCAGCCGGACAGTTTACGGTTCCTACAATGAGCAGTTCTTC. As protein: CASSRTVYGSYNEQFF.

The chain carries TRBV5-1 and TRBJ2-5; a weak D match, TRBD1 (6 bases). The V gene lost 5 bases and the J gene lost 4 bases, with 18 bases spanning the gap. Germline V lookup: CDR1 SGHRS, CDR2 YFSETQ. The CDR3 consists of 15 residues. The CDR3 spells CASSSTGNAGETQYF. The CDR3 DNA follows: TGCGCCAGCAGTAGCACAGGGAATGCGGGAGAGACCCAGTACTTC.

V usage is TRBV28 and J usage is TRBJ2-5, with TRBD2 matching over 12 bases. The CDR3 is made up of 15 amino acids. V shed 5 bases and J 5 bases; nucleotides not matched to a gene: 6. In germline, CDR1 is MDHEN, CDR2 SYDVKM. CDR3 protein: CASSARLAGVETQYF. CDR3 nucleotide sequence: TGTGCCAGCAGTGCAAGACTAGCGGGAGTGGAGACCCAGTACTTC.

V usage is TRBV10-3 and J usage is TRBJ1-2, with D uncertain. The V and J ends lost 0 bases and 5 bases respectively, with 4 bases between them. The CDR3 is made up of 12 amino acids. Germline V gene lookup returns CDR1 ENHRY and CDR2 SYGVKD. The CDR3 protein is CAISESRYGYTF. For the CDR3, the DNA is TGTGCCATCAGTGAGTCGAGGTATGGCTACACCTTC.

The chain combines TRBV4-1 with TRBJ2-3; TRBD2 might be the D (6 bases). Germline CDR1 and CDR2: MGHRA and YSYEKL. With 2 bases removed from V and 1 base from J, the gap between germline ends came to 10 bases. This CDR3 region has 15 residues. In DNA, the CDR3 is TGCGCCAGCAGCCAACTTTCGGGGGGCACAGATACGCAGTATTTT. Its translation is CASSQLSGGTDTQYF.

The chain links TRBV19 to TRBJ2-7; maybe TRBD2 (5 bases). Trimming removed 9 bases from V and 4 bases from J, with 16 bases in between. This CDR3 contains 13 residues. Germline V lookup: CDR1 LNHDA, CDR2 SQIVND (reference sequence). CDR3 DNA sequence: TGTGCCAGCGCAAATGGAGGTGTTTACGAGCAGTACTTC. Its protein product is CASANGGVYEQYF.

This rearrangement joins TRBV5-6 to TRBJ2-1, with D hard to call. CDR1 SGHDT and CDR2 YYEEEE come from the germline V gene. This CDR3 region has 17 residues. Trimming shortened V by 3 bases and J by 2 bases, and 18 bases separated the two germline ends. CDR3 nucleotide sequence: TGTGCCAGCAGCTCTCTATTCAGGAACCCAACCTACAATGAGCAGTTCTTC. The encoded protein is CASSSLFRNPTYNEQFF.

J is TRBJ1-4 and V is TRBV9; D unclear. Germline V lookup: CDR1 SGDLS, CDR2 YYNGEE. Trimming took 4 bases from V and 0 from J, leaving 10 bases between them. CDR3 length: 15 amino acids. The CDR3 loop is CASSTHPSTNEKLFF. The CDR3 DNA follows: TGTGCCAGCAGCACTCATCCTTCAACTAATGAAAAACTGTTTTTT.

The chain has TRBV7-6 and TRBJ2-5; tentatively, D is TRBD1 or TRBD2 (6 bases each). In germline, CDR1 is SGHVS, CDR2 FNYEAQ. The CDR3 loop spans 15 amino acids. The germline V and J ends were trimmed by 1 base and 4 bases, with 13 bases remaining between them. Here the CDR3 DNA reads TGTGCCAGCAGCTTAGGCAGGGGAGGTGCAGAGACCCAGTACTTC. Its translation is CASSLGRGGAETQYF. Full variable domain (outside the CDR3, taken from reference TRBV7-6 and TRBJ2-5): GAGVSQSPRYKVTKRGQDVALRCDPISGHVSLYWYRQALGQGPEFLTYFNYEAQQDKSGLPNDRFSAERPEGSISTLTIQRTEQRDSAMYRCASSLGRGGAETQYFGPGTRLLVL.

This sequence joins TRBV11-2 and TRBJ1-2; tentative D call: TRBD1 (6 bases). The CDR3 is 12 residues long. V dropped 5 bases and J dropped 8 bases, with 12 bases sitting between them. CDR1 and CDR2 (germline): SGHAT, FQNNGV. CDR3 nucleotide sequence: TGTGCCAGCAGCCAACCCGGGACAGGCTACACCTTC. The encoded protein is CASSQPGTGYTF.

Written as DNA, the CDR3 is TGCAGCGCTGACCCGGCTAGCCGAGGCAATGAGCAGTTCTTC. Translated, it gives CSADPASRGNEQFF. The chain combines TRBV29-1 with TRBJ2-1; tentatively, D is TRBD2 (5 bases). Trimming removed 7 bases from V and 6 bases from J, with 19 bases in between. The CDR3 has 14 residues. Germline CDR1 is SQVTM and CDR2 is ANQGSEA.